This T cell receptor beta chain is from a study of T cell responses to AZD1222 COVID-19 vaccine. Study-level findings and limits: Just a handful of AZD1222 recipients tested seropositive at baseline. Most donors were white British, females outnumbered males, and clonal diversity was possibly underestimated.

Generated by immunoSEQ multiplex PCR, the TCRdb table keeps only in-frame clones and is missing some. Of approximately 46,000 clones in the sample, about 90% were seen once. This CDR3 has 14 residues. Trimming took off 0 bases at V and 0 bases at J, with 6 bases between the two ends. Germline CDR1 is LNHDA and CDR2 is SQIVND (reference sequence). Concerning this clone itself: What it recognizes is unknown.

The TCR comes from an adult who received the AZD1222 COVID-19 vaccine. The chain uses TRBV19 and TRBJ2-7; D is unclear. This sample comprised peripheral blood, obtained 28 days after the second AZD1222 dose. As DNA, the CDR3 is TGTGCCAGTAGTATAGAGATGGGCTCCTACGAGCAGTACTTC. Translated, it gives CASSIEMGSYEQYF. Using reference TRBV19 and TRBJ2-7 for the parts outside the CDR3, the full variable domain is DGGITQSPKYLFRKEGQNVTLSCEQNLNHDAMYWYRQDPGQGLRLIYYSQIVNDFQKGDIAEGYSVSREKKESFPLTVTSAQKNPTAFYLCASSIEMGSYEQYFGPGTRLTVT.